This T cell receptor (beta chain) comes out of a study of shared clonotypes between healthy human individuals. Study in general: The people who gave samples were a couple of women and a few men aged 18 to 49.

Concerning this clone: Its specificity is not known.

An assay was performed, and its level was deep. The method was immunoSEQ multiplex PCR; TCRdb's version includes in-frame clones alone and lacks a portion of them. The profile shows some 2,400,000 clones, around 95% of them singletons. Points from the study as a whole: Exclusively blood specimens were collected; tissue repertoires likely differ.

The germline CDR1 and CDR2 sequences are SGHAT and FQNNGV. Between the trimmed V and J ends, which lost 4 bases and 4 bases, there was a span of 10 bases. CDR3 length: 14 amino acids. Negatively enriched CD4+ T cells were divided by CD45RA into naive and memory. The receptor was isolated from a man aged 18 to 30 in good health. The sequenced sample was naive CD4+ T cells sorted from blood. Subset denoted: CD45RA+ positively selected. This rearrangement joins TRBV11-2 to TRBJ2-2; a weak D match, TRBD1 (6 bases). Here the CDR3 reads CASSYHRVTGELFF. The CDR3 DNA reads as TGTGCCAGCAGCTACCACAGGGTCACCGGGGAGCTGTTTTTT.